This T cell receptor (beta chain) was observed in a study of blood T cells in healthy people across ages. Study context: Capture by template switching was about one barcoded beta molecule per two T cells.

Study-wide points: Older age went with lower TCR beta diversity per million T cells, in a roughly linear way.

This clonotype was observed a few times. Its antigen is as yet unknown. Primed by a sample-barcoded 5' primer and a J-beta primer mix, a second PCR proceeded for about 6 to 11 cycles. Each single sample gave us at least 3 million CDR3-containing paired-end reads. MiXCR, applied by TCRdb to the 5' RACE reads, yields one record per CDR3 protein. The table records about 670,000 distinct CDR3 sequences, around 52% of them present only once. The CDR3 length is 12 residues. With 7 bases clipped from V and 6 bases from J, the junction kept 2 bases outside the gene matches. Donors ranged from roughly 6 to 90 years old and were healthy Caucasians in Russia.

Sequenced material: blood. The TCR sequence derives from a woman older than 75 in good health. This rearrangement joins TRBV12-3 or TRBV12-4 to TRBJ2-2, with TRBD1 matching 7 bases. The CDR3 loop is CASIQGAGELFF. The CDR3 nucleotides read TGTGCCAGCATTCAGGGGGCCGGGGAGCTGTTTTTT.